The rows below give T cell receptor beta chains drawn from one sample of a study of T cell responses to AZD1222 COVID-19 vaccine. The data were produced by immunoSEQ multiplex PCR, yet TCRdb's version contains in-frame clones alone and is incomplete. The table has over 150,000 clones, about 87% seen once; the top ten hold 3% to 3.5%. Sample: peripheral blood, taken on day 0 of AZD1222 vaccination. The receptors originated from an adult in good health. CDR3s include the opening cysteine and the closing phenylalanine or tryptophan. The D gene is left open where the match is weak. Some rows mark clone size as missing; the rest say once, few, many or name a class of expanded clone.

cdr3_nt | cdr3_aa | clone_size | j_call | d_call | v_call
TGTGCCAGCAGCCCCCAAGGAGGACAGGGTCCCTACGAGCAGTACTTC | CASSPQGGQGPYEQYF | - | TRBJ2-7 | TRBD1 | TRBV7-2
TGTGCCAGCAGTCTCAGGGGATTTTACGAAAAACTGTTTTTT | CASSLRGFYEKLFF | - | TRBJ1-4 | - | TRBV6-5
TGCGCCAGCAGCTTCGGCATGGGCCCCTACGAGCAGTACTTC | CASSFGMGPYEQYF | - | TRBJ2-7 | - | TRBV5-1
TGCGCCAGCAGCCAAGTTCCAGAAGTCTCTGGAAACACCATATATTTT | CASSQVPEVSGNTIYF | - | TRBJ1-3 | - | TRBV4-3
TGTGCCAGCAGGGCAGGGGTCGTGGTTTCAGATACGCAGTATTTT | CASRAGVVVSDTQYF | - | TRBJ2-3 | - | TRBV6-5
TGCAGCGTTGAGTCAGGACTCACAGATACGCAGTATTTT | CSVESGLTDTQYF | - | TRBJ2-3 | - | TRBV29-1
TGTGCCAGCAGTCCCGGACGGAAAACTAATGAAAAACTGTTTTTT | CASSPGRKTNEKLFF | - | TRBJ1-4 | - | TRBV6-5
TGTGCCAGCAGCTTCGCCGTGGGGAGCACAGATACGCAGTATTTT | CASSFAVGSTDTQYF | - | TRBJ2-3 | - | TRBV5-4
TGTGCCACGACTGATTACTACGAGCAGTACTTC | CATTDYYEQYF | - | TRBJ2-7 | - | TRBV3-1/TRBV3-2
TGTGCCAGCAGCGGAACAGGGGCGGACTATGGCTACACCTTC | CASSGTGADYGYTF | - | TRBJ1-2 | TRBD1 | TRBV13
TGCGCCAGCAGCTTGGGGGCCATCGGGATCCGGCGTGGCTACACCTTC | CASSLGAIGIRRGYTF | - | TRBJ1-2 | - | TRBV5-1
TGTGCCAGCAGCCTGAGGGTGACGGACAGCACAGATACGCAGTATTTT | CASSLRVTDSTDTQYF | - | TRBJ2-3 | - | TRBV7-2
TGTGCCAGCAGGACAGGTTCCTACGAGCAGTACTTC | CASRTGSYEQYF | - | TRBJ2-7 | - | TRBV28
TGTGCCAGTAGTACGGACAGGGGGCAATCCCAGCCCCAGCATTTT | CASSTDRGQSQPQHF | - | TRBJ1-5 | TRBD1 | TRBV19
TGTGCCAGCAGCACCGAAGAGGGATACTATGGCTACACCTTC | CASSTEEGYYGYTF | - | TRBJ1-2 | - | TRBV7-2
TGTGCCAGCAGCTTGTTCAGCACTGGAAACACCATATATTTT | CASSLFSTGNTIYF | - | TRBJ1-3 | - | TRBV5-8
TGTGCCAGCAGCCGAAACAATCAGCCCCAGCATTTT | CASSRNNQPQHF | once | TRBJ1-5 | - | TRBV6-2/TRBV6-3
TGTGCCAGCAGTGAATCGGCTAGCGGGGACTACGAGCAGTACTTC | CASSESASGDYEQYF | - | TRBJ2-7 | TRBD2 | TRBV25-1
TGCAGCGTTGAAAATTTGGGACAGGGGCATGGCTACACCTTC | CSVENLGQGHGYTF | - | TRBJ1-2 | TRBD1 | TRBV29-1
TGTGCCAGCAGCTTAGTAGCGGGGGGTGAGACCCAGTACTTC | CASSLVAGGETQYF | - | TRBJ2-5 | TRBD2 | TRBV7-6
TGTGCCAGCAGCTTGGCCGGGACCGCCGGTTCCTACAATGAGCAGTTCTTC | CASSLAGTAGSYNEQFF | - | TRBJ2-1 | - | TRBV5-4
TGTGCCAGCAGTGAATCCAGGGGAGGGCTTAACGAGCAGTACTTC | CASSESRGGLNEQYF | - | TRBJ2-7 | - | TRBV25-1
TGTGCCAGCAGCCGGGGACCGACGCACACTGAAGCTTTCTTT | CASSRGPTHTEAFF | - | TRBJ1-1 | - | TRBV7-9
TGTGCCAGCTCACCACAAAAGCGTCAGGGGAACACCGGGGAGCTGTTTTTT | CASSPQKRQGNTGELFF | - | TRBJ2-2 | - | TRBV18
TGTGCCAGCAGTCCAACCTACGCCAGGGAGGTGTCTGTCTTTGGATCACCCCTCCACTTT | CASSPTYAREVSVFGSPLHF | once | TRBJ1-6 | - | TRBV3-1/TRBV3-2
TGTGCCAGTAGTCTATTCGGCAGCTCCTCTGGGGCCAACGTCCTGACTTTC | CASSLFGSSSGANVLTF | - | TRBJ2-6 | - | TRBV19